One sample yielded the 11 T cell receptor beta chains listed below, sequenced in a study of monozygotic twins with inflammatory bowel disease. From its re-call of the 5' RACE reads, TCRdb lists each CDR3 protein once, without DNA. This listing includes about 300,000 distinct CDR3 sequences. The sample was blood. These receptors were taken from a human donor with ulcerative colitis or Crohn's disease, or a healthy co-twin of an affected twin (not recorded which).

CDR3 in amino acids: CASSPRTRGEKLFF. J is TRBJ1-4 and V is TRBV7-2; TCRdb names TRBD1, which stays unverified in the absence of DNA. The CDR3 length is 14 residues. The germline CDR1 and CDR2 sequences are SGHTA and FQGNSA.

The J gene is TRBJ1-3, the V gene TRBV7-9. Germline V lookup: CDR1 SEHNR, CDR2 FQNEAQ (reference sequence). There are 14 residues in the CDR3. This CDR3 reads CASRPLSSGNTIYF. Full variable domain (remainder filled in from reference TRBV7-9 and TRBJ1-3): DTGVSQNPRHKITKRGQNVTFRCDPISEHNRLYWYRQTLGQGPEFLTYFQNEAQLEKSRLLSDRFSAERPKGSFSTLEIQRTEQGDSAMYLCASRPLSSGNTIYFGEGSWLTVV.

The V and J genes are TRBV4-3 and TRBJ1-5. Germline V gene lookup returns CDR1 LGHNA and CDR2 YSLEER. CDR3 length: 17 residues. The chain's CDR3 is CASSQDYSGNGNQPQHF.

The chain is built from TRBV5-5 and TRBJ1-2; the TCRdb D gene call, TRBD1, has no DNA to confirm it. This CDR3 has 15 amino acids. Germline-derived CDR1 and CDR2 are SGHKS and YYEKEE (reference sequence). CDR3 in amino acids: CASSLVGGSNYGYTF. Combining the CDR3 with reference TRBV5-5 and TRBJ1-2 gives the whole variable domain DAGVTQSPTHLIKTRGQQVTLRCSPISGHKSVSWYQQVLGQGPQFIFQYYEKEERGRGNFPDRFSARQFPNYSSELNVNALLLGDSALYLCASSLVGGSNYGYTFGSGTRLTVV.

This sequence joins TRBV25-1 and TRBJ2-3; with no DNA, the TCRdb D assignment of TRBD1 cannot be verified. CDR1 is MGHDK, CDR2 SYGVNS, per germline. This CDR3 is built from 14 residues. CDR3 region: CASSEVSPWDTQYF.

V and J are TRBV7-2 and TRBJ2-7; TCRdb picks TRBD2, but there is no DNA to check that call. Germline CDR1 SGHTA, CDR2 FQGNSA. The CDR3 extends over 12 amino acids. CDR3 region: CASSSDLYEQYF.

The V and J genes are TRBV29-1 and TRBJ2-5. Germline V gene data show CDR1 as SQVTM and CDR2 as ANQGSEA. The CDR3 is 14 residues long. The chain's CDR3 is CSVEYWEDQETQYF.

This sequence joins TRBV5-1 and TRBJ2-7; there is no DNA to check the TCRdb D call of TRBD2. Germline V lookup: CDR1 SGHRS, CDR2 YFSETQ. This CDR3 region has 16 residues. The CDR3 is CASNVAASGSGYEQYF.

The gene calls are TRBV10-2 and TRBJ2-6. The CDR3 runs to 17 residues. In germline, CDR1 is WSHSY, CDR2 SAAADI. The CDR3 sequence is CASSESVGGSGANVLTF.

The chain is built from TRBV27 and TRBJ1-5; the TCRdb D gene call, TRBD1, has no DNA to confirm it. Germline CDR1 and CDR2: MNHEY and SMNVEV (reference sequence). The CDR3 runs 14 residues. CDR3 protein: CASRVAGGNQPQHF.

V and J are TRBV3-1 and TRBJ2-1; no DNA is available, so the TRBD2 call from TCRdb remains unchecked. This CDR3 spans 16 amino acids. Per germline, CDR1 LGHDT and CDR2 YNNKEL (reference sequence). This CDR3 is CASSLTRSGGANEQFF.